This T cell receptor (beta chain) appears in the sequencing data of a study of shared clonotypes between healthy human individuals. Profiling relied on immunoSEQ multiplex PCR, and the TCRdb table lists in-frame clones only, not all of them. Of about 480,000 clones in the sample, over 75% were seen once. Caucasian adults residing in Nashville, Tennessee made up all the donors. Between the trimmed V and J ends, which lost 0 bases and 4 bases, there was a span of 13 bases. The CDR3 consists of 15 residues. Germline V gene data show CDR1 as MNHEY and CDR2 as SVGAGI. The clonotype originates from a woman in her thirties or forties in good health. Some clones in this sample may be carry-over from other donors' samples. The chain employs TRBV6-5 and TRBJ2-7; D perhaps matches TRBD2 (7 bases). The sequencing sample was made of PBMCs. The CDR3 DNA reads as TGTGCCAGCAGTTACTCGGGGGGGCGCCGGTACGAGCAGTACTTC. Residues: CASSYSGGRRYEQYF.